This T cell receptor beta chain stems from a study of PD-1 blockade in classical Hodgkin lymphoma. The protocol was immunoSEQ multiplex PCR, while the TCRdb copy is restricted to in-frame clones and leaves out a portion. The sample includes approximately 30,000 clones, approximately 93% of them seen just once. The time point was: newly diagnosed, previously untreated cHL patient sample. V was shortened by 2 bases and J by 7 bases, with 11 bases between the two germline ends. The germline CDR1 and CDR2 sequences are MDHEN and SYDVKM. This CDR3 is built from 13 residues. The sequenced material came from peripheral blood mononuclear cells (PBMCs). The clonotype originates from a human donor with classical Hodgkin lymphoma. J is TRBJ1-2 and V is TRBV28; a possible D gene is TRBD1 (6 bases). CDR3 protein: CASSLNREFGYTF. CDR3 bases: TGTGCCAGCAGTTTAAACAGGGAGTTTGGCTACACCTTC.